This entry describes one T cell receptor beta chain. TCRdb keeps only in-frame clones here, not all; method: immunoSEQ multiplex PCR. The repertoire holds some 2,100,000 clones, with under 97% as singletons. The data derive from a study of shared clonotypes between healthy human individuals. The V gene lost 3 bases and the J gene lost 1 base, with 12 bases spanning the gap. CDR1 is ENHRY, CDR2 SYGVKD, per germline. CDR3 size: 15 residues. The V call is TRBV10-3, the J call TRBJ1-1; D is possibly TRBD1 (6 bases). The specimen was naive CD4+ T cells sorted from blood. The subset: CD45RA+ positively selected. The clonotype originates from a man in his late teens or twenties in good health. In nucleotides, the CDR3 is TGTGCCATCAGTGATGGTGGGACACGGAACACTGAAGCTTTCTTT. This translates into CAISDGGTRNTEAFF.